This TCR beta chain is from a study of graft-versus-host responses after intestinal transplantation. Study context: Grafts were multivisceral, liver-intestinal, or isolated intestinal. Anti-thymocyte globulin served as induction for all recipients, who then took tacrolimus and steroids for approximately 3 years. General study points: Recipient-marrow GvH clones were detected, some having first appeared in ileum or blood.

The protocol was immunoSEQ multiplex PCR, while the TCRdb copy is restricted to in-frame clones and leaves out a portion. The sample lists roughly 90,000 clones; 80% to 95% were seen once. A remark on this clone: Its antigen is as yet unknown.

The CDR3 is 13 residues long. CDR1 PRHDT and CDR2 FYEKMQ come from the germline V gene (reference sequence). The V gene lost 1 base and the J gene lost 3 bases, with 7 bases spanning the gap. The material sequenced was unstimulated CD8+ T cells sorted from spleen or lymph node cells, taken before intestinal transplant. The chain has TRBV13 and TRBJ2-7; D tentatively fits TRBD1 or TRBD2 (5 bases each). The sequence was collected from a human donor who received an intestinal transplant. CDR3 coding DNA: TGTGCCAGCAGCTTAGAGGGGAGCTACGAGCAGTACTTC. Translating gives CASSLEGSYEQYF. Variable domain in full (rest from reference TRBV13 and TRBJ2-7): AAGVIQSPRHLIKEKRETATLKCYPIPRHDTVYWYQQGPGQDPQFLISFYEKMQSDKGSIPDRFSAQQFSDYHSELNMSSLELGDSALYFCASSLEGSYEQYFGPGTRLTVT.